Listed here are 15 T cell receptor beta chains from one sample, sequenced in a study of T cells in Graves' hyperthyroidism and ophthalmopathy. There were TCR beta CDR3 regions amplified from RNA transcripts. In the first-round RT-PCR of the TCR CDR3, the HTBI primer set was used. TCRdb passed the multiplex PCR reads through MiXCR, listing each CDR3 protein once. The table includes fewer than 300,000 distinct CDR3 sequences, nearly 15% detected once. The sample consisted of blood. These receptor sequences come from a woman aged 50 to 60 with Graves' hyperthyroidism that later progressed to Graves' ophthalmopathy.

This clonotype has a count of ten or more. The chain uses TRBV7-6 and TRBJ2-1; TRBD2 might be the D (5 bases). V lost 5 bases and J 11 bases, leaving 13 bases between the germline ends. This CDR3 has 12 residues. CDR1 and CDR2 (germline): SGHVS, FNYEAQ. In DNA form, the CDR3 reads TGTGCCAGCAGCCCCGACTCGGGAAAGCAGTTCTTC. Translating gives CASSPDSGKQFF. The variable domain in full, with the rest retrieved from reference TRBV7-6 and TRBJ2-1, is GAGVSQSPRYKVTKRGQDVALRCDPISGHVSLYWYRQALGQGPEFLTYFNYEAQQDKSGLPNDRFSAERPEGSISTLTIQRTEQRDSAMYRCASSPDSGKQFFGPGTRLTVL.

This clonotype has ten or more counts. The chain joins TRBV2 to TRBJ2-4; D not resolved. This CDR3 contains 11 residues. Trimming took 2 bases from V and 15 from J, leaving 11 bases between them. Germline V gene data show CDR1 as SNHLY and CDR2 as FYNNEI. Here the CDR3 DNA reads TGTGCCAGCAGTGAACCCGGGTTCCCGTACTTC. This translates into CASSEPGFPYF.

This clonotype was counted at least ten times. V and J are TRBV3-1 and TRBJ1-4; no firm D call. The CDR3 consists of 16 residues. Germline lookup yields CDR1 LGHDT and CDR2 YNNKEL (reference sequence). V dropped 1 base and J dropped 5 bases, with 14 bases sitting between them. CDR3 sequence reads: CASSQGLPGLNEKLFF. Written as DNA, the CDR3 is TGTGCCAGCAGCCAAGGGCTACCCGGATTAAATGAAAAACTGTTTTTT.

This clonotype was found many times. This chain connects TRBV24-1 to TRBJ2-5, with 7 bases that match TRBD2. This CDR3 has 15 amino acids. Germline lookup yields CDR1 KGHDR and CDR2 SFDVKD. Unmatched junction bases numbered 8, after V lost 5 bases and J lost 3 bases. In nucleotides, the CDR3 is TGTGCCACCAGTGTGTCGATTCTAGCGGAAGAGACCCAGTACTTC. Amino acid sequence: CATSVSILAEETQYF.

This clonotype was found many times. V is TRBV27 and J is TRBJ1-2; 7 nucleotides match TRBD1. Trimming took 0 bases from V and 3 from J; bases not matched to a gene: 4. This CDR3 contains 15 residues. CDR1 MNHEY and CDR2 SMNVEV come from the germline V gene (reference sequence). The CDR3 loop reads CASSLSGGEDYGYTF. The CDR3 nucleotides are TGTGCCAGCAGTTTATCAGGGGGCGAGGACTATGGCTACACCTTC.

This clonotype was seen repeatedly, ten times or more. This chain connects TRBV7-9 to TRBJ1-2; D gene ambiguous. The germline CDR1 and CDR2 sequences are SEHNR and FQNEAQ (reference sequence). CDR3 length equals 12 residues. V lost 6 bases and J lost 1, with 6 bases in between. CDR3: CASSLNNYGYTF. Written as DNA, the CDR3 is TGTGCCAGCAGTTTAAATAACTATGGCTACACCTTC.

This clonotype was found many times. V and J are TRBV6-1 and TRBJ1-5, with TRBD1 matching 9 bases. Germline V CDR1 and CDR2: MNHNS, SASEGT. This CDR3 comprises 14 residues. Trimming at V came to 5 bases and at J to 5 bases, leaving 4 bases not matched to a gene. The CDR3 nucleotides are TGTGCCAGCAGTAGGGACAGGGTGTATCAGCCCCAGCATTTT. This gives the protein CASSRDRVYQPQHF.

The V gene is TRBV25-1, the J gene TRBJ1-4, with 9 bases lining up with TRBD1. The germline gives CDR1 MGHDK, CDR2 SYGVNS. The CDR3 has 15 amino acids. Unmatched junction bases numbered 5, after V lost 3 bases and J lost 6 bases. The CDR3 loop is CASSEGQGRDEKLFF. The CDR3 coding sequence is TGTGCCAGCAGTGAGGGACAGGGCAGAGATGAAAAACTGTTTTTT.

This clonotype was picked up many times. V and J are TRBV2 and TRBJ2-7, with D possibly matching TRBD1 (5 bases). Germline assignment: CDR1 SNHLY and CDR2 FYNNEI. V lost 6 bases to trimming and J lost 2 bases, with 11 bases between them. CDR3 length equals 13 residues. CDR3 coding DNA: TGTGCCAGCAGGAAGGAGACAGCCTACGAGCAGTACTTC. Its protein product is CASRKETAYEQYF.

This clonotype appeared many times. The J gene is TRBJ2-3, the V gene TRBV5-1; D possibly corresponds to TRBD2 (6 bases). The CDR3 loop spans 14 amino acids. The germline V gene has CDR1 SGHRS and CDR2 YFSETQ. V dropped 3 bases and J dropped 2 bases, with 10 bases sitting between them. Here the CDR3 reads CASSSSGDTDTQYF. CDR3 coding DNA: TGCGCCAGCAGCTCATCGGGGGACACAGATACGCAGTATTTT.

This clonotype was recorded many times. V gene TRBV25-1 combines with J gene TRBJ1-2, with D unclear. Germline assignment: CDR1 MGHDK and CDR2 SYGVNS. The CDR3 totals 12 residues. With 3 bases removed from V and 8 bases from J, the gap between germline ends came to 10 bases. The CDR3 spells CASSDLYRGYTF. CDR3 DNA: TGTGCCAGCAGTGACCTATACCGCGGCTACACCTTC.

This clonotype was observed many times. CDR3 sequence reads: CASSLRGQNTEAFF. The CDR3 nucleotides read TGTGCCAGCAGCTTGAGGGGACAGAACACTGAAGCTTTCTTT. The chain is built from TRBV11-3 and TRBJ1-1; weak D call: TRBD1 (6 bases). Germline CDR1 SGHNT, CDR2 YENEEA. The CDR3 consists of 14 residues. V shed 3 bases and J shed 1 base, with 9 bases lying between them.

J is TRBJ1-5 and V is TRBV10-3; 11 bases are shared with TRBD1. This CDR3 comprises 15 residues. Germline values: CDR1 ENHRY, CDR2 SYGVKD. V dropped 10 bases and J dropped 7; count of bases not matched to a gene: 12. CDR3 coding DNA: TGTGCCACCCGACCGGGACAGGGGGTCCGCCAGCCCCAGCATTTT. This sequence encodes CATRPGQGVRQPQHF.

The chain has TRBV28 and TRBJ1-2; D not resolved. The CDR3 runs 12 residues. Germline V gene sequence: CDR1 MDHEN, CDR2 SYDVKM. Trimming pared 3 bases from V and 8 bases from J, leaving 10 bases between. CDR3 protein: CASSFPGGGYTF. The CDR3 nucleotides are TGTGCCAGCAGTTTCCCCGGAGGCGGCTACACCTTC.

This clonotype was recorded at least ten times. This chain links TRBV5-1 with TRBJ2-2, with a possible D match to TRBD2 (6 bases). The germline V gene has CDR1 SGHRS and CDR2 YFSETQ. The CDR3 sequence is 15 residues long. V shed 3 bases and J shed 0 bases, with 9 bases lying between them. DNA for the CDR3: TGCGCCAGCAGCTGGGGGGACTCGAACACCGGGGAGCTGTTTTTT. It codes for CASSWGDSNTGELFF.